A single sample gave rise to the 3 T cell receptor beta chains below, sequenced in a study of T cell responses to AZD1222 COVID-19 vaccine. Sequenced by immunoSEQ multiplex PCR; TCRdb stores in-frame clones only, minus some. The table has 140,000 to 150,000 clones, over 85% seen once. Source: peripheral blood, taken 28 days after the second AZD1222 dose. These receptor sequences come from an adult who received the AZD1222 COVID-19 vaccine.

V gene TRBV5-8 combines with J gene TRBJ2-3; D might be TRBD1 (6 bases). Per the germline V gene, CDR1 is SGHTS and CDR2 is YDEGEE. V gave up 1 base and J gave up 0 bases, with 6 bases separating them. The CDR3 is made up of 14 amino acids. This CDR3 reads CASSLTGSTDTQYF. CDR3 nucleotides: TGTGCCAGCAGCTTGACAGGGAGCACAGATACGCAGTATTTT.

The V call is TRBV12-3 or TRBV12-4, the J call TRBJ1-2; 9 bases are a match to TRBD1. The CDR3 sequence is 13 residues long. Losses at the gene ends were 6 bases for V and 8 bases for J; bases not matched to a gene: 7. CDR3 residues: CASSPRTGAGYTF. The DNA of the CDR3 is TGTGCCAGCAGCCCTAGGACAGGGGCAGGCTACACCTTC.

The chain joins TRBV5-1 to TRBJ2-3, with 7 bases that match TRBD2. The V segment lost 7 bases and the J segment 2 bases; nucleotides outside the gene matches: 7. The germline gives CDR1 SGHRS, CDR2 YFSETQ. This CDR3 has 14 amino acids. CDR3 loop: CASQAGESTDTQYF. CDR3 DNA sequence: TGCGCCAGCCAGGCGGGAGAGTCCACAGATACGCAGTATTTT.